The rows below give T cell receptor beta chains drawn from one sample of a study of T cells expressing NK-cell markers. One entry per CDR3 protein, without DNA, is what TCRdb gives after re-calling the 5' RACE reads. This table holds over 350,000 distinct CDR3 sequences. Source material: blood T cells: a sorted CD56 or NKG2C T cell subset, CD4+ or CD8+ T cells, or bulk PBMC T cells (not recorded which). These TCRs come from a woman between 50 and 59 years old in good health. Both conserved end residues are part of each CDR3.

J | V | CDR3
TRBJ2-1 | TRBV10-3 | CAIEVPSGGGDEQFF
TRBJ1-6 | TRBV15 | CATSSAGTPNSPLHF
TRBJ2-3 | TRBV10-3 | CAISSSGISTDTQYF
TRBJ1-5 | TRBV4-1 | CASSQDGGGYSNQPQHF
TRBJ2-2 | TRBV12-3/TRBV12-4 | CASSFGSGRVDTGELFF
TRBJ2-5 | TRBV25-1 | CASSDWALSETQYF
TRBJ2-7 | TRBV4-1 | CASSPGTSGTTLYEQYF
TRBJ2-7 | TRBV7-2 | CASSRLADSYEQYF
TRBJ1-1 | TRBV6-5 | CASAFGTLNTEAFF
TRBJ1-5 | TRBV12-3/TRBV12-4 | CASSFKGWQPQHF
TRBJ2-3 | TRBV14 | CASSPPLGGTDTQYF
TRBJ2-6 | TRBV29-1 | CSVGPGGGSGANVLTF
TRBJ2-5 | TRBV6-5 | CASTASGSLVETQYF
TRBJ2-3 | TRBV6-1 | CASKSQGALTDTQYF
TRBJ2-5 | TRBV4-1 | CASSQHGARETQYF
TRBJ2-5 | TRBV24-1 | CATSGDGAGGGETQYF
TRBJ1-5 | TRBV13 | CASSWGQQGPQHF
TRBJ2-2 | TRBV12-3/TRBV12-4 | CASNRPNGELFF
TRBJ2-5 | TRBV6-5 | CASRPTGGVETQYF
TRBJ2-1 | TRBV29-1 | CSVEGLAGGMGSYNEQFF
TRBJ2-3 | TRBV5-1 | CASSLVPSGRPADTQYF
TRBJ2-1 | TRBV7-2 | CASSQLERNNEQFF
TRBJ1-1 | TRBV7-6 | CASSLRRDEAFF
TRBJ2-4 | TRBV12-5 | CASGLETGAKNIQYF
TRBJ2-1 | TRBV7-9 | CASITRDLTTYNEQFF
TRBJ1-1 | TRBV24-1 | CATSAPGLTEAFF
TRBJ2-5 | TRBV12-3/TRBV12-4 | CASSSSPGGQETQYF
TRBJ1-1 | TRBV12-3/TRBV12-4 | CASSNYRGNTEAFF
TRBJ2-2 | TRBV4-1 | CASSQPKDYRGELFF
TRBJ2-3 | TRBV20-1 | CSAGVAGGADTQYF
TRBJ2-1 | TRBV5-1 | CASSLGLAGGSSDEQFF
TRBJ2-1 | TRBV5-1 | CASSMPGTSRYEQFF
TRBJ2-7 | TRBV12-3/TRBV12-4 | CASSSSVYSYEQYF
TRBJ2-4 | TRBV3-1 | CASSHRAVGAMGKNIQYF
TRBJ2-1 | TRBV20-1 | CSARRELAGLSSYNEQFF
TRBJ2-7 | TRBV12-3/TRBV12-4 | CASRPTGVYEQYF
TRBJ2-1 | TRBV7-2 | CASSFPRGVDNEQFF
TRBJ2-7 | TRBV10-3 | CAISEGTGEGHEQYF
TRBJ2-7 | TRBV4-2 | CASSQDRGTQYEQYF
TRBJ2-6 | TRBV7-3 | CASSLDIGQGTGSGANVLTF
TRBJ2-5 | TRBV20-1 | CSARDQGEETQYF
TRBJ2-1 | TRBV20-1 | CSAFLHGRNEQFF
TRBJ1-4 | TRBV19 | CASLRADATNEKLFF
TRBJ2-1 | TRBV7-3 | CASSLIGTWNEQFF
TRBJ1-2 | TRBV3-1 | CASSQGSVSSYGYTF
TRBJ2-7 | TRBV5-1 | CASHGSMTSDPHEQYF
TRBJ2-6 | TRBV12-3/TRBV12-4 | CATFPGTGVSSGANVLTF
TRBJ2-1 | TRBV9 | CASSVEAGGQQFF
TRBJ2-2 | TRBV12-3/TRBV12-4 | CATDRDIRSNTGELFF
TRBJ2-1 | TRBV3-1 | CASSRLAGGGEQFF
TRBJ1-2 | TRBV2 | CASSGWAPGCTF
TRBJ2-5 | TRBV7-9 | CASSLVFRVETQYF
TRBJ2-7 | TRBV20-1 | CSAQTEIAYEQYF
TRBJ2-3 | TRBV11-2 | CASSLKASGQGGTQYF
TRBJ2-7 | TRBV12-5 | CASGLVQSLHTYEQYF
TRBJ1-1 | TRBV27 | CASKPGTGFSEAFF
TRBJ2-1 | TRBV30 | CAWSLDDGAQSHEQFF
TRBJ2-7 | TRBV3-1 | CASSLGGLSYEQYF
TRBJ2-1 | TRBV7-9 | CASSLAPQLAGEYSEQFF
TRBJ2-5 | TRBV25-1 | CASSELSWDTWYQETQYF